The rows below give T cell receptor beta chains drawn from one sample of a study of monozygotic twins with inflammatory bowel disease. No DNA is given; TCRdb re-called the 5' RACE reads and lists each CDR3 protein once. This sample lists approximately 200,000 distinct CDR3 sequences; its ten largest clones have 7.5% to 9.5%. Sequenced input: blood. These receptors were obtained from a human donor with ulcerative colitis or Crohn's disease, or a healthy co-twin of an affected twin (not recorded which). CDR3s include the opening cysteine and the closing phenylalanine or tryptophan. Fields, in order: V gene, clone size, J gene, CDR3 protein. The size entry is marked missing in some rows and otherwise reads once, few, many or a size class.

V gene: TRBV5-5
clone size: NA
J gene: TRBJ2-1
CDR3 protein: CASSSLPWTGVDEQFF

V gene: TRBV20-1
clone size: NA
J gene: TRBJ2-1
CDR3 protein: CSARLSGSYNEQFF

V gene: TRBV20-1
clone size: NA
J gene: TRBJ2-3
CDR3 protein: CSIGLAGGIPGGDTQYF

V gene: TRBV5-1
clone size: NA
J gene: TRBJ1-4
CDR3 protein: CASSLEPTGSGEKLFF

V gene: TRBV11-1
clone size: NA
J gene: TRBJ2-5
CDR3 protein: CASSLGGLAGDSAIGAQYF

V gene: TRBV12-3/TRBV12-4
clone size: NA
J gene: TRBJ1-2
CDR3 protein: CASSLLGDGGYTF

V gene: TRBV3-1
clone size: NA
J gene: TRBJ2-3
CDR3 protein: CASSRLAGLHTDTQYF

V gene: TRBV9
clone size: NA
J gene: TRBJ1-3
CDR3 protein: CASSVGRRTSGNTIYF

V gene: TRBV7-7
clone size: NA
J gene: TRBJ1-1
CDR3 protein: CASSLLVDTEAFF

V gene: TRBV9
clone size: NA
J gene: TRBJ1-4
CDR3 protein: CASSGGATNEKLFF

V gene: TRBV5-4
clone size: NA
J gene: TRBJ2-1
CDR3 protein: CASSWGTSVNRYNEQFF

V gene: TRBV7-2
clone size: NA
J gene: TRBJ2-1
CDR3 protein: CASSFISLEQFF

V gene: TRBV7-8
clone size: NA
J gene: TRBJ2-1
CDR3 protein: CASSSIRDRPFF

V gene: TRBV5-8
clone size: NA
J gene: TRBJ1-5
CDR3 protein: CASSSDTQPQHF

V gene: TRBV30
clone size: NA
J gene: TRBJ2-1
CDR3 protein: CAWSVGESNEQFF

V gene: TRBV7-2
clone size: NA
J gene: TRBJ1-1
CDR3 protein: CASSLERRDEAFF

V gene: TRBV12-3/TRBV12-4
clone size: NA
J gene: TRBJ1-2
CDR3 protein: CASSPDRAPFYGYTF

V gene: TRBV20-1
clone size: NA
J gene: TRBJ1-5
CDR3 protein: CSARAIYSNQPQHF

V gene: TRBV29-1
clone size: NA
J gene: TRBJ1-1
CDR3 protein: CSVENLGGTFF

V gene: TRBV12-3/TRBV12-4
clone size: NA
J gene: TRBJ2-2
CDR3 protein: CASSLSVPGELFF

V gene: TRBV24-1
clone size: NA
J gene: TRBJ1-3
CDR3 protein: CATSDLRKGKRGDHSGNTIYF

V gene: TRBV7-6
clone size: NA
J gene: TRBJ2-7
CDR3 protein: CASSDRVSYEQYF

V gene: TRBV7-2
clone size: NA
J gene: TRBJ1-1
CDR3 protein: CASSFGMNTEAFF

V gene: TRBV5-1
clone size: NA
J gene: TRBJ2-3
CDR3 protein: CASSRLEDTDTQYF

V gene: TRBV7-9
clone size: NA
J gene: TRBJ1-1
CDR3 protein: CASSLAQTPSSDIEAFF

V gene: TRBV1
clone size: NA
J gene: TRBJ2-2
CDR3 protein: CTSSQEVQTKAPGELFF

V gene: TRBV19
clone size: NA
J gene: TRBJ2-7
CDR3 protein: CASSQASGYYEQYF

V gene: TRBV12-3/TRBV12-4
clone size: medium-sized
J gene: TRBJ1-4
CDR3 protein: CASTFGQINEKLFF

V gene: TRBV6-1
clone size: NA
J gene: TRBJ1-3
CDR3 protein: CASGGTGDRPWGNTIYF

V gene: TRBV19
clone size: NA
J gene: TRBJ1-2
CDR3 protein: CASSRARVGSYGYTF

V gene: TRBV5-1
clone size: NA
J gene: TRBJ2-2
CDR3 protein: CASSLFGTNTGELFF